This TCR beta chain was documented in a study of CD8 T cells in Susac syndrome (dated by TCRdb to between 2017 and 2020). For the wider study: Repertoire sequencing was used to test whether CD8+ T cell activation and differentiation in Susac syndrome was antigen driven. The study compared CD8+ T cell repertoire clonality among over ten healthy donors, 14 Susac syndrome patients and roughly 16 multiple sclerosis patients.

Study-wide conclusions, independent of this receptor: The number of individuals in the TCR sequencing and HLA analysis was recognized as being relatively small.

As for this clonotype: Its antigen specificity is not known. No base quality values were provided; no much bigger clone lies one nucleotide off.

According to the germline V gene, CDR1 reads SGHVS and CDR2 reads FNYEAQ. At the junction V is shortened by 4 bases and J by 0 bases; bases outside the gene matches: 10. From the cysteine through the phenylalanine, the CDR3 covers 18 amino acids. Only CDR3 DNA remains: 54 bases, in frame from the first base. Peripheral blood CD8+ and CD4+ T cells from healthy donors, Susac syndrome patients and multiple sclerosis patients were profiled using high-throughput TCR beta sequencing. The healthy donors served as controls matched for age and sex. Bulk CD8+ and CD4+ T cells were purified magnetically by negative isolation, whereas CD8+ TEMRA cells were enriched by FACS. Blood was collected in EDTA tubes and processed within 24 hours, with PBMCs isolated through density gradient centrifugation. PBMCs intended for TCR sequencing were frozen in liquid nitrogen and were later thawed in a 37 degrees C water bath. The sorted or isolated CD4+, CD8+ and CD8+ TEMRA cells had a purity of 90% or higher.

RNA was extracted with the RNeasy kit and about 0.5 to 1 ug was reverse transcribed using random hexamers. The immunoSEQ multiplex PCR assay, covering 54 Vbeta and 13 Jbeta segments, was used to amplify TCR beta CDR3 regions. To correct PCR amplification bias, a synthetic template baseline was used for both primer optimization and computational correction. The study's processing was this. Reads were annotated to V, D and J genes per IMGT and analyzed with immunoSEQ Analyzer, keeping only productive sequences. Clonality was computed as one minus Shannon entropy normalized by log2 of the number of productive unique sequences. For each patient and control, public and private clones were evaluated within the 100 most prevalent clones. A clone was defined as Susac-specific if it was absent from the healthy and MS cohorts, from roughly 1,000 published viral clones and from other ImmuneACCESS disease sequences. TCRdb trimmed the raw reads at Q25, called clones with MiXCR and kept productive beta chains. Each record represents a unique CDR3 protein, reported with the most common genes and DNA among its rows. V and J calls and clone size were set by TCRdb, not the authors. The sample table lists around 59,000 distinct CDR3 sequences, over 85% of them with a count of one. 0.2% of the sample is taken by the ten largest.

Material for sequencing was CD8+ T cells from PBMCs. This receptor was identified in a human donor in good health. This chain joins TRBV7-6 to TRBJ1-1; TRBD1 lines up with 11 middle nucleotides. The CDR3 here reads CASSSRGQGAEMNTEAFF. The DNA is TGTGCCAGCAGCTCGAGAGGACAGGGGGCCGAGATGAACACTGAAGCTTTCTTT.